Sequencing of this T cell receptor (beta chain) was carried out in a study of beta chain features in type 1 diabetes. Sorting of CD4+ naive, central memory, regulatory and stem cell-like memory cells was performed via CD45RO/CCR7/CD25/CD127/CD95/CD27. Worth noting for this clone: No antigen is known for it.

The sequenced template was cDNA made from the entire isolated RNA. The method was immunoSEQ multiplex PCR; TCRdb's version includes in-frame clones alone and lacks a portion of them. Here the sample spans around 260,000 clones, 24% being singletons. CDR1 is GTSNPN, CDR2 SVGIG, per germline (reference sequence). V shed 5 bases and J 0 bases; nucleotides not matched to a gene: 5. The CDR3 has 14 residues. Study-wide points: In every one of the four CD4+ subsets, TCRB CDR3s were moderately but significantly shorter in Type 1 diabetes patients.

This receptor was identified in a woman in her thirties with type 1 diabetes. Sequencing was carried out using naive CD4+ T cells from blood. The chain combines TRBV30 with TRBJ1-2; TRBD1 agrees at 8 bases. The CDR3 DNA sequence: TGTGCCTGGGACAGGGGCCTTTCTAACTATGGCTACACCTTC. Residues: CAWDRGLSNYGYTF.